Described below is a single T cell receptor beta chain sequence and its context. Its antigen target is currently unknown. Per-nucleotide qualities are absent, and no much larger clonotype sits a single base away. The CDR3 goes from the cysteine to the phenylalanine over 19 residues. Only the CDR3 portion is preserved as DNA: 57 bases, with reading frame beginning at the first base. V and J are truncated by 10 bases and 3 bases respectively, leaving an intervening sequence of 33 bases. CDR1 MNHEY and CDR2 SMNVEV are derived from the germline V gene (reference sequence). The sample comes from a study of cytomegalovirus exposure and HLA in healthy donors (dated by TCRdb to the late 2010s). For context, the study as a whole: An earlier analysis of several hundred of the donors reported 250 to 300 Gb of sequence data and 100 million to 130 million unique TCR beta sequences from approximately 180 million T cells. In the later analysis, no new phenotypic data were used to find candidate immune exposures; instead, reliance was placed on TCR beta sequences and their occurrence across donors. Typing coverage varied by locus: roughly 629-640 donors for A, B, C, DRB1 and DQB1; about 520 for DQA1; some 610 for DPA1; about 450 for DPB1. Among about 390 genotyped donors of the cohort, an average of approximately 250,000 unique TCR beta nucleotide sequences were sequenced per donor, approximately 20% of them non-productive. High-throughput TCR immunosequencing, statistical association of individual TCRs with disease status, and machine learning were combined to predict cytomegalovirus infection status. All discovery cohort repertoires had been generated on a single sequencing platform. Donor age, sex, ethnicity and CMV serostatus were compiled together with the repertoire data. An early release that covered roughly 600 HLA-typed donors contained about 300 gigabases of sequencing data and approximately 85 million unique TCR sequences. A later genetic analysis took genome-wide SNP genotypes for about 60% of the roughly 670 donors and used that subset as a discovery cohort. The study aimed to test whether cataloging public T cell receptors could reveal signatures of past pathogen exposure. In addition to the first cohort of around 670 subjects, a separate validation cohort of around 110 different subjects was used. The study profiled the T cell repertoires of approximately 700 subjects by immunosequencing and related them to cytomegalovirus serostatus. Because of strong linkage in the cohort, five DR-DQ haplotypes were treated as single units for association and clustering. HLA typing included class I and class II loci at four-digit resolution. A later analysis re-examined previously published TCR beta repertoires from more than 550 donors and added high-resolution HLA genotyping to investigate patterns of TCR occurrence. In an earlier analysis of 587 of the donors, high-throughput TCR beta sequencing was used to judge whether each TCR beta V gene segment behaved as functional or pseudogenic. The genetic ancestry cluster associated with self-reported Caucasian donors included 81% of the roughly 390 genotyped donors. What the study reported, not specific to this receptor: Across donors, most TCR sequences were observed very rarely, whereas some public TCRs were present in many individuals. Cytomegalovirus status was reported to be diagnosed by the classifier with high specificity and sensitivity in both the original and validation cohorts. A further reported finding was that TCR beta sequences accurately predicted the HLA-A and HLA-B alleles for most subjects in the first cohort. The 87-base-pair reads could not distinguish some IMGT-functional V segments, including TRBV6-2 and TRBV6-3, so those segments were excluded. When HLA alleles, especially DR and DQ, strongly co-occurred, attributing TCR associations to individual alleles was difficult. Sequencing depth was assumed to be roughly uniform across donors in the presence/absence analyses, though that assumption may not hold. According to a later analysis, parvovirus B19, influenza, CMV and Epstein-Barr virus appeared linked to several top co-occurrence clusters. In a later analysis, the rate of TCR association differed among HLA loci, with DRB1 alleles having the most associated TCRs and HLA-C alleles having the fewest. A cluster of highly shared sequence variants was judged likely to represent a technical artifact of the sequencing pipeline. This cohort had only TCR beta chains sequenced, and the lack of alpha or paired-chain data limited which features could be detected. Because counts were too low, 15 to 20 rarely observed V segments, including chromosome 9 orphons, were excluded from the earlier analysis of 587 of the donors. For the cohort, immune exposure information was limited to CMV serostatus. HLA typing was unavailable for some donors at each locus, so association tests used only the typed subset. Most CMV-associated TCR beta chains appeared to be HLA-restricted in a later analysis, and the HLA associations seemed to be driven largely by CMV exposure. Linkage disequilibrium might explain the correlated functional status among segregating V segments, but an unknown experimental factor could not be excluded. In vitro tests confirmed that three of the cytomegalovirus-associated TCR beta chains recognize cytomegalovirus antigens. V-gene and J-gene trimming of TCR beta chains was associated with a missense DCLRE1C variant in a later genetic analysis, and the association was replicated in an independent cohort. In a later analysis, HLA-associated TCR beta chains were found to be more clonally expanded and to have lower generation probabilities than equally common non-associated chains. The authors suggested that the approach could potentially be generalized to other disease states and immunological phenotypes. In an earlier analysis of approximately 600 of the donors, most TCR beta V segments were observed in productive rearrangements about 90% or about 30% of the time, broadly matching IMGT annotations. A later analysis associated about 17,000 TCR beta sequences with specific HLA alleles at a false discovery rate of 0.05. In a later genetic analysis, fewer N-insertions in productive TCRs were reported among donors in an Asian-associated ancestry cluster than the approximately 670-donor mean. A total of fewer than 200 TCR beta chains were listed by the study as associated with cytomegalovirus.

The library was obtained by the immunoSEQ multiplex PCR assay. A mixture of 60 forward primers for TCR Vbeta segments and 13 reverse primers for TCR Jbeta segments was used in the multiplex PCR. Amplification of the CDR3 region of rearranged TCR beta genes was performed with a multiplex PCR assay on genomic DNA. The Illumina HiSeq System was used to sequence the amplified TCR beta libraries as 87-base-pair reads. The published analysis was carried out like this. A later analysis tallied about 77 million unique TCR beta chains across the 666 repertoires, and roughly 11 million of those chains were shared by two or more donors. A nearest-neighbor algorithm error-corrected the raw reads and collapsed the reads into unique sequences, merging closely related sequences to remove PCR and sequencing errors. CDR3 sequences were aligned to IMGT reference sequences to assign V, D and J gene segments. Each retained sequence needed at least a six-nucleotide match to both a V gene segment and a J gene segment. Rearrangements were called productive when the CDR3 lacked stop codons and stayed in frame with V and J; all others were non-productive. Following IMGT convention, CDR3 was defined as the stretch from the second conserved V-encoded cysteine to the conserved J-encoded phenylalanine. In an earlier analysis of 587 of the donors, sequences lacking an unambiguous match to a single V gene segment were excluded. In an earlier analysis of almost 600 of the donors, a V segment was called functional when productive rearrangements were above 56.7%, and segregating when the standard deviation between donors exceeded 5%. A statistical classification framework was developed to diagnose cytomegalovirus status using the catalog of TCR beta chain sequences. A later analysis assigned V and J genes by comparing TCR nucleotide sequences with IMGT/GENE-DB human TR gene sequences. The TCRdist pipeline was used in a later analysis to assign CDR3 sequences and most-parsimonious VDJ recombination scenarios. A later analysis defined each TCR beta chain by its CDR3 amino acid sequence plus V-gene family, and excluded reads lacking a unique V-gene family. As a way to deal with suspected cross-contamination and a sequencing artifact, a later analysis dropped approximately 570 nucleotide sequences that were highly shared and had low generation probability. For each public chain, a later analysis derived a clonal expansion index from normalized ranks of inferred template counts within each repertoire. A later analysis computed generation probabilities with a VDJ recombination model fitted to out-of-frame rearrangements, and checked the results against IGoR. In a later analysis, hypergeometric tests were used to score TCR-TCR, TCR-HLA and TCR-CMV co-occurrence, with a repertoire-size bias correction applied to TCR pairs. False discovery rates were estimated in a later analysis by permuting HLA or CMV assignments 20 times. A later analysis grouped co-occurring TCRs with DBSCAN, adding TCRdist sequence similarity when clustering within HLA-allele-positive subsets. Co-occurrence clustering excluded repertoires with fewer than 30,000 or more than 120,000 public chains, plus five with anomalous nucleotide sharing. Drawn from immuneACCESS, this table holds only the in-frame rearrangements with V and J called that TCRdb kept. Clones are partly lost; checked studies trace under half to an unresolved V gene and leave the rest unexplained. That table gives V, J and clone size, and the DNA gave D and trimming. The sample has 200,000 or so clones on record, less than 80% of them singletons. Of the sample, approximately 0.22% is held by the ten largest clones.

The cohort was made up of 650 to 700 healthy bone marrow donors. Cohort members were all nominally healthy when sampled, although unrecorded immune exposures were likely present. The donor tested CMV seronegative and was one of the 352 seronegative cohort members. Each donor provided a peripheral blood sample, and peripheral blood mononuclear cells were used for TCR beta sequencing. The Qiagen DNeasy Blood Extraction Kit was used to extract genomic DNA from the blood cell samples. In this chain, TRBV27 is recombined with TRBJ1-1; the D region possibly corresponds to TRBD1 (5 bases align). The clonotype originates from a girl between 2 and 10 years old in good health and CMV-seronegative. Specimen: PBMCs. The DNA sequence follows: TGTGCCAACAGCCTCGGGGGAGGGAGGGTGCCGGGGAGGGACACTGAAGCTTTCTTT. The resulting protein is CANSLGGGRVPGRDTEAFF.